Each of the 26 T cell receptor beta chains below was sequenced from the same sample in a study of T cells in women clearing cervical HPV infection. The repertoire was sequenced with immunoSEQ multiplex PCR; TCRdb's copy has only in-frame clones and lacks some. This table lists 25,000 to 35,000 clones. Sequencing was done on a sample of blood buffy coat. The receptors originated from a woman aged 18-70 years with a cervical HPV16 infection that either progressed to CIN3+ or cleared (not recorded which).

About this clone: Read coverage stops 3 residues before the CDR3 terminus; the germline J gene supplies the remainder. The J gene is TRBJ2-3, the V gene TRBV7-3; 7 nucleotides align to TRBD2. This CDR3 has 15 amino acids. Trimming removed 2 bases from V and 4 bases from J; junction bases left unmatched: 6. CDR1 and CDR2 (germline): SGHTA, FQGTGA. The CDR3 is CASSLGGGTADTQYF. Partial CDR3 DNA: TGTGCCAGCAGCTTAGGCGGGGGTACCGCAGATACG. Together with reference TRBV7-3 and TRBJ2-3, the CDR3 gives the full variable domain: GAGVSQTPSNKVTEKGKYVELRCDPISGHTALYWYRQSLGQGPEFLIYFQGTGAADDSGLPNDRFFAVRPEGSVSTLKIQRTERGDSAVYLCASSLGGGTADTQYFGPGTRLTVL.

With respect to this clone: The read halts 3 residues ahead of the CDR3 end, with the missing end drawn from the germline J gene. This chain connects TRBV7-9 to TRBJ1-2, with 7 positions matching TRBD1. Germline-derived CDR1 and CDR2 are SEHNR and FQNEAQ (reference sequence). The CDR3 loop spans 13 amino acids. This CDR3 is CASSLRDSEGYTF. Partial CDR3 DNA: TGTGCCAGCAGCTTAAGGGACAGTGAGGGC.

The part of the CDR3 DNA that was read is TGTGCCATCAGCGCCACTTTAGCGTTCCAAGAGACC. Its translation: CAISATLAFQET. The full CDR3 sequence reads CAISATLAFQETQYF. V usage is TRBV10-3 and J usage is TRBJ2-5; D possibly corresponds to TRBD2 (5 bases). The read is 3 residues too short to cover the CDR3 end, so that end is filled in from the germline J gene. V lost 6 bases, J lost 1 base, and 15 bases lay in between. Germline V CDR1 and CDR2: ENHRY, SYGVKD. The CDR3 has 15 amino acids.

Regarding this clone: Sequencing ends 3 residues short of the CDR3 end; the germline J gene provides the rest. This rearrangement joins TRBV18 to TRBJ1-1, with a tentative D call TRBD1 (5 bases). Germline-derived CDR1 and CDR2 are KGHSH and LQKENI. This CDR3 is built from 15 residues. The CDR3 protein is CASSPGGGTSYEAFF. The CDR3 DNA, read in part, is TGTGCCAGCTCACCAGGGGGGGGTACCTCCTACGAG.

As to this clone: The observed sequence ends 3 residues before the CDR3 terminus, with the missing tail filled in from the germline J gene. J is TRBJ2-7 and V is TRBV2; either TRBD1 or TRBD2 may supply D (6 bases each). The CDR3 has 14 amino acids. Germline V gives CDR1 SNHLY, CDR2 FYNNEI. Trimming shortened V by 2 bases and J by 3 bases, and 11 bases separated the two germline ends. The CDR3 DNA, read in part, is TGTGCCAGCAGTGAATACGGAGGGGGCTACGAG. Its protein product is CASSEYGGGYE. The CDR3 as a whole reads CASSEYGGGYEQYF.

With respect to this clone: The sequenced fragment ends 3 residues before the CDR3 boundary, so the rest is inferred from the germline J gene. The chain has TRBV9 and TRBJ2-1; tentatively, D is TRBD2 (6 bases). V shed 4 bases and J shed 4 bases, with 12 bases lying between them. Germline V lookup: CDR1 SGDLS, CDR2 YYNGEE. The CDR3 totals 14 residues. CDR3: CASSPRDFYNEQFF. The covered CDR3 bases are TGTGCCAGCAGCCCCCGGGACTTTTACAATGAG.

Regarding this clone: The CDR3 end is not reached by the read, which stops 3 residues before it; the germline J gene fills it in. The V call is TRBV19, the J call TRBJ2-2, with D unresolved. The CDR3 has 13 residues. Trimming left V 6 bases short and J 4 bases short, with 9 bases between. CDR1 is LNHDA, CDR2 SQIVND, per germline (reference sequence). The CDR3 DNA, read in part, is TGTGCCAGTAGGGCATACAGCACCGGGGAG. Translating it yields CASRAYSTGE. The CDR3 in full is CASRAYSTGELFF.

As concerns this clone: Read data end 3 residues before the CDR3 end; the end is taken from the germline J gene. The chain carries TRBV20-1 and TRBJ2-5, with D unresolved. Germline CDR1 is DFQATT and CDR2 is SNEGSKA (reference sequence). The CDR3 spans 12 residues. Trimming took 3 bases from V and 3 from J, leaving 8 bases between them. The CDR3 DNA, read in part, is TGCAGTGCTAGGCGCGCCGAAGAGACC. Translation gives CSARRAEET. The full-length CDR3 reads as CSARRAEETQYF.

With respect to this clone: The read terminates 3 residues before the CDR3 end, so the remaining end is supplied by the germline J gene. This chain joins TRBV27 and TRBJ2-2, with 8 bases fitting TRBD1. The CDR3 loop spans 14 amino acids. The V and J ends lost 5 bases and 6 bases, in that order; junction bases with no gene match: 5. CDR1 is MNHEY, CDR2 SMNVEV, per germline (reference sequence). The CDR3 is CASSPTTGAGELFF. Partial CDR3 DNA: TGTGCCAGCAGTCCAACGACAGGGGCCGGGGAG.

A word on this clone: The missing CDR3 end, 3 residues past where the read stops, is filled in from the germline J gene. In the same sample, other DNA sequences code for this CDR3. This chain connects TRBV2 to TRBJ2-4; TRBD1 matches 8 bases. This CDR3 comprises 15 residues. V shed 2 bases, J shed 3 bases, and the junction held 3 bases outside the gene matches. Germline CDR1 reads SNHLY; CDR2 reads FYNNEI. CDR3 bases read: TGTGCCAGCAGTGAACAGGGGGCGGGCAAAAACATT. Translated: CASSEQGAGKNI. The whole CDR3 region reads CASSEQGAGKNIQYF.

Concerning this clone itself: The read comes to an end 3 residues before the CDR3 does, leaving the germline J gene to fill in the end. V gene TRBV9 combines with J gene TRBJ2-5; a possible D gene is TRBD2 (5 bases). The CDR3 spans 13 residues. The ends were cut back, 4 bases at V and 5 bases at J, with 12 bases in the middle. The germline CDR1 and CDR2 sequences are SGDLS and YYNGEE. CDR3 loop: CASSPLTGETQYF. CDR3 bases read: TGTGCCAGCAGCCCACTGACGGGGGAGACC.

A remark on this clone: Read sequence stops 3 residues before the CDR3 end, and the germline J gene provides the missing end. The chain combines TRBV19 with TRBJ2-7; the D gene is possibly TRBD1 (6 bases). The V end was cut by 0 bases, the J end by 4 bases, with 13 bases between. Germline V lookup: CDR1 LNHDA, CDR2 SQIVND (reference sequence). The CDR3 is made up of 15 amino acids. The covered CDR3 bases are TGTGCCAGTAGTATAGATGTAGGACAGAGGTACGAG. This translates into CASSIDVGQRYE. The whole CDR3 sequence is CASSIDVGQRYEQYF.

On this clone: The CDR3 extends 3 residues past the end of the read, so its final part is completed from the germline J gene. The chain carries TRBV20-1 and TRBJ1-5; D unclear. The CDR3 has 12 residues. V was shortened by 3 bases and J by 4 bases, with 7 bases between the two germline ends. Germline assignment: CDR1 DFQATT and CDR2 SNEGSKA (reference sequence). The CDR3 DNA, read in part, is TGCAGTGCTAGTGTGACAAATCAGCCC. This encodes CSASVTNQP. The CDR3 reads in full as CSASVTNQPQHF.

To note about this clone: The read ends 3 residues shy of where the CDR3 ends; the end is completed using the germline J gene. This sequence joins TRBV7-9 and TRBJ2-7; TRBD1 matches at 7 bases. With 6 bases clipped from V and 1 base from J, the junction kept 9 bases outside the gene matches. Looked up from germline, CDR1 is SEHNR and CDR2 is FQNEAQ (reference sequence). The CDR3 has 15 residues. The CDR3 spells CASSYGTASSYEQYF. The CDR3 DNA, read in part, is TGTGCCAGCAGTTACGGGACAGCTTCTTCCTACGAG.

Comment on this clone: The read gets to within 3 residues of the CDR3 end, and the germline J gene fills in the rest. The chain uses TRBV5-5 and TRBJ1-5; possible D gene TRBD1, 6 bases. Trimming removed 3 bases from V and 6 bases from J, with 10 bases in between. CDR1 and CDR2 from the germline V gene are SGHKS and YYEKEE (reference sequence). This CDR3 is 13 amino acids long. CDR3 protein: CASSSQGAQPQHF. Partial CDR3 DNA: TGTGCCAGCAGCTCACAGGGAGCTCAGCCC.

The sequenced CDR3 bases are TGCAGTGCTATGGTGGGAGGGCCGGGGGAGACC. This codes for CSAMVGGPGET. The entire CDR3 reads CSAMVGGPGETQYF. The chain recombines TRBV20-1 with TRBJ2-5; 7 bases fit TRBD2. The read ends 3 residues shy of where the CDR3 ends; the end is completed using the germline J gene. The CDR3 contains 14 residues. With V trimmed by 4 bases and J by 5 bases, 10 bases remained unmatched. CDR1 and CDR2 from the germline V gene are DFQATT and SNEGSKA (reference sequence).

With respect to this clone: The CDR3 end is not reached by the read, which stops 3 residues before it; the germline J gene fills it in. The chain is built from TRBV7-7 and TRBJ2-3, with a weak D call TRBD1 (6 bases). The CDR3 runs to 16 residues. V was trimmed by 1 base and J by 0 bases, leaving 11 bases between them. The germline CDR1 and CDR2 sequences are SSHAT and FNYEAQ (reference sequence). Incomplete CDR3 DNA: TGTGCCAGCAGCTTAGGCCTGGACAGAAGCACAGATACG. Amino acid sequence: CASSLGLDRSTDT. The full-length CDR3 reads as CASSLGLDRSTDTQYF.

Comment on this clone: With the read ending 3 residues before the CDR3 end, the germline J gene is used to fill in that end. This chain links TRBV7-3 with TRBJ2-1; the D gene is possibly TRBD2 (6 bases). This CDR3 region has 12 residues. CDR1 and CDR2 (germline): SGHTA, FQGTGA. Deletions cut 5 bases from V and 7 bases from J, with 9 bases between. The CDR3 here is CASSPAGNEQFF. CDR3 DNA, as far as it was read: TGTGCCAGCAGCCCGGCGGGGAATGAG. Drawing the rest from reference TRBV7-3 and TRBJ2-1, the complete variable domain is GAGVSQTPSNKVTEKGKYVELRCDPISGHTALYWYRQSLGQGPEFLIYFQGTGAADDSGLPNDRFFAVRPEGSVSTLKIQRTERGDSAVYLCASSPAGNEQFFGPGTRLTVL.

Turning to this clone: The CDR3 end falls 3 residues outside the read, so it is completed with the germline J gene. The chain uses TRBV5-1 and TRBJ2-6; 7 nucleotides line up with TRBD1. The V gene's germline CDR1 is SGHRS and CDR2 YFSETQ. V lost 3 bases to trimming and J lost 0 bases; unmatched junction nucleotides: 9. The length of the CDR3 is 18 residues. CDR3 amino acids: CASSSPETGPSGANVLTF. The covered CDR3 bases are TGCGCCAGCAGCTCGCCCGAGACAGGGCCCTCTGGGGCCAACGTC.

As regards this clone: The read terminates 3 residues before the CDR3 end, so the remaining end is supplied by the germline J gene. J is TRBJ1-1 and V is TRBV19, with 10 bases aligning to TRBD1. Trimming cost V 3 bases and J 5 bases; bases outside gene matches: 9. The CDR3 loop spans 16 amino acids. Germline CDR1 is LNHDA and CDR2 is SQIVND (reference sequence). CDR3 DNA (partial): TGTGCCAGTAGTATCCCCGGGACAGGGGCCCGGACTGAA. Translating gives CASSIPGTGARTE. The CDR3, in full, reads CASSIPGTGARTEAFF.

Concerning this clone: The missing CDR3 end, 3 residues past where the read stops, is filled in from the germline J gene. V usage is TRBV30 and J usage is TRBJ2-5; tentatively, D is TRBD1 (5 bases). V gave up 3 bases and J gave up 2 bases, with 16 bases separating them. Germline V gene data show CDR1 as GTSNPN and CDR2 as SVGIG (reference sequence). The CDR3 consists of 15 residues. The CDR3 bases that were read are TGTGCCTGGAGAACAGGAATGAGTCCTCAAGAGACC. This gives the protein CAWRTGMSPQET. The complete CDR3 reads CAWRTGMSPQETQYF.

With regard to this clone: The sequence runs out 3 residues before the end of the CDR3; the remainder is reconstructed from the germline J gene. This chain uses TRBV7-9 with TRBJ1-1, with D tentatively TRBD1 (6 bases). This CDR3 spans 15 amino acids. The V gene's germline CDR1 is SEHNR and CDR2 FQNEAQ (reference sequence). The CDR3 bases that were read are TGTGCCAGCAGCTTAGCCTTGGGGGGGGCGTGGGAA. Translation: CASSLALGGAWE. Given in full, the CDR3 is CASSLALGGAWEAFF.

Turning to this clone: Read data end 3 residues before the CDR3 end; the end is taken from the germline J gene. V and J are TRBV9 and TRBJ2-3; 9 positions match TRBD2. Trimming took 4 bases from V and 1 from J; bases not matched to a gene: 4. Looked up from germline, CDR1 is SGDLS and CDR2 is YYNGEE. The CDR3 extends over 15 amino acids. This chain's CDR3 is CASSKTSGRTDTQYF. CDR3 DNA (partial): TGTGCCAGCAGCAAGACTAGCGGTCGCACAGATACG.

CDR3 sequence: CASSLAGSGQETQYF. The sequenced CDR3 bases are TGCGCCAGCAGCTTGGCCGGTAGCGGACAAGAGACC. This chain joins TRBV5-1 and TRBJ2-5, with TRBD2 as a possible D gene (6 bases). The read finishes 3 residues shy of the CDR3 end, and the germline J gene is used to complete it. CDR3 size: 15 residues. Per the germline V gene, CDR1 is SGHRS and CDR2 is YFSETQ. Trimming cost V 0 bases and J 2 bases, with 11 bases left between them.

Points on this clone: The read gets to within 3 residues of the CDR3 end, and the germline J gene fills in the rest. V usage is TRBV3-1 (or the pseudogene TRBV3-2) and J usage is TRBJ2-1; 7 bases are shared with TRBD1. CDR1 is LGHDT and CDR2 is YNNKEL in the germline V gene (reference sequence). The CDR3 totals 15 residues. J lost 6 bases, V lost 4 bases, and 9 bases had no gene match. CDR3 bases read: TGTGCCAGCAGCCTACAGGGGTTTAGCCTCAATGAG. Its protein product is CASSLQGFSLNE. Given in full, the CDR3 is CASSLQGFSLNEQFF.

A note on this clone: From the germline J gene comes the end of the CDR3, since the read stops 3 residues before it. The rearrangement uses TRBV19 and TRBJ2-5, with D unresolved. V lost 5 bases, J lost 3 bases, and 10 bases lay in between. Germline V gene sequence: CDR1 LNHDA, CDR2 SQIVND (reference sequence). The CDR3 is 13 amino acids. The CDR3 sequence is CASSVLQKETQYF. The sequenced CDR3 bases are TGTGCCAGTAGTGTGCTGCAGAAAGAGACC.